Each of the 23 T cell receptor beta chains below was sequenced from the same sample in a study of tumour-infiltrating T cells in Burkitt lymphoma. Sequencing used immunoSEQ multiplex PCR; TCRdb keeps in-frame clones, though not all of them. There are 13,000 or so clones in the sample; 65% to 90% occur only once, and roughly 1.5% lies in the top ten. The specimen sequenced was tumor tissue. The receptors derive from a human donor with diffuse large B-cell lymphoma.

The chain links TRBV6-1 to TRBJ1-1, with D unclear. V was cut by 4 bases and J by 5 bases, with 14 bases left in between. This CDR3 contains 14 residues. Germline CDR1 and CDR2: MNHNS and SASEGT. In nucleotides, the CDR3 is TGTGCCAGCAGTGGGGGAGTTCGTTGGACTGAAGCTTTCTTT. Its protein product is CASSGGVRWTEAFF.

The chain combines TRBV5-6 with TRBJ1-2, with 10 bases fitting TRBD1. Germline-derived CDR1 and CDR2 are SGHDT and YYEEEE. CDR3 length: 16 residues. With 0 bases clipped from V and 7 bases from J, the junction kept 9 bases outside the gene matches. CDR3 DNA: TGTGCCAGCAGCTTGGAAGTGACAGGGGGCTTAGGTGGCTACACCTTC. It encodes CASSLEVTGGLGGYTF.

The chain employs TRBV6-5 and TRBJ1-2, with TRBD1 matching over 10 bases. This CDR3 is 15 amino acids long. V lost 8 bases to trimming and J lost 4 bases; unmatched junction nucleotides: 10. Germline V gene sequence: CDR1 MNHEY, CDR2 SVGAGI. CDR3 residues: CASRSGQGFAYGYTF. CDR3 DNA: TGTGCCAGCCGATCGGGACAGGGGTTCGCCTATGGCTACACCTTC.

This clone was observed a handful of times. V usage is TRBV5-6 and J usage is TRBJ2-7; TRBD1 aligns across 8 bases. The ends lost 0 bases at V and 2 bases at J; junction bases unmatched: 1. CDR1 is SGHDT, CDR2 YYEEEE, per germline. CDR3 length: 14 amino acids. In nucleotides, the CDR3 is TGTGCCAGCAGCTTGGGGGACAGGCCCTACGAGCAGTACTTC. Its translation is CASSLGDRPYEQYF.

The chain has TRBV6-6 and TRBJ2-7; tentatively, D is TRBD2 (6 bases). CDR1 and CDR2 (germline): MNHNY, SVGAGI (reference sequence). Trimming removed 2 bases at V and 4 bases at J, with 12 bases between. This CDR3 has 14 residues. CDR3 DNA sequence: TGTGCCAGCAGTTACGGCGTGGCGGGATACGAGCAGTACTTC. As protein: CASSYGVAGYEQYF.

The CDR3 DNA sequence: TGTGCCACCTACTTACAGGGCTCCTACGAGCAGTACTTC. Translated, it gives CATYLQGSYEQYF. The chain uses TRBV6-6 and TRBJ2-7; tentative D call: TRBD1 (6 bases). Looked up from germline, CDR1 is MNHNY and CDR2 is SVGAGI (reference sequence). The length of the CDR3 is 13 residues. V dropped 10 bases and J dropped 0 bases, with 13 bases sitting between them.

This chain uses TRBV7-9 with TRBJ1-6; 8 bases are shared with TRBD1. The germline V gene encodes CDR1 SEHNR and CDR2 FQNEAQ (reference sequence). This CDR3 has 15 amino acids. Germline trimming cut 1 base from V and 10 bases from J; bases unmatched to any gene: 6. CDR3 sequence: CASSLDQGAESPLHF. CDR3 DNA: TGTGCCAGCAGCTTAGATCAGGGGGCGGAATCACCCCTCCACTTT. Using reference TRBV7-9 and TRBJ1-6 for the parts outside the CDR3, the full variable domain is DTGVSQNPRHKITKRGQNVTFRCDPISEHNRLYWYRQTLGQGPEFLTYFQNEAQLEKSRLLSDRFSAERPKGSFSTLEIQRTEQGDSAMYLCASSLDQGAESPLHFGNGTRLTVT.

The chain recombines TRBV29-1 with TRBJ1-3; D possibly corresponds to TRBD1 (5 bases). Germline loops: CDR1 SQVTM, CDR2 ANQGSEA. This CDR3 has 14 amino acids. V was clipped by 7 bases and J by 0 bases, with 13 bases between them. CDR3 coding DNA: TGCAGCGCGCGGGGACCGAACTCTGGAAACACCATATATTTT. It yields the protein CSARGPNSGNTIYF.

This chain links TRBV5-6 with TRBJ2-6; possible D gene TRBD1, 6 bases. Trimming pared 9 bases from V and 0 bases from J, leaving 13 bases between. CDR1 SGHDT and CDR2 YYEEEE come from the germline V gene. The CDR3 is 15 residues long. CDR3 nucleotides: TGTGCCACTTGGGGGCCCCACTCTGGGGCCAACGTCCTGACTTTC. Protein product: CATWGPHSGANVLTF.

In its sample, this clone was seen a few times. V gene TRBV29-1 combines with J gene TRBJ2-7; tentative D call: TRBD2 (5 bases). Per the germline V gene, CDR1 is SQVTM and CDR2 is ANQGSEA. The germline V and J ends were trimmed by 0 bases and 4 bases, with 7 bases remaining between them. The CDR3 length is 12 residues. The CDR3 DNA follows: TGCAGCGTTGAAGAGTCGGGGTACGAGCAGTACTTC. This sequence encodes CSVEESGYEQYF.

The chain couples TRBV7-2 to TRBJ2-1; TRBD2 aligns across 9 bases. Germline V gene lookup returns CDR1 SGHTA and CDR2 FQGNSA. The CDR3 sequence is 17 residues long. Losses at the gene ends were 0 bases for V and 5 bases for J; bases not matched to a gene: 8. CDR3 region: CASSLAGGGGAHNEQFF. The CDR3, as DNA: TGTGCCAGCAGCTTAGCTGGCGGCGGGGGGGCCCACAATGAGCAGTTCTTC.

This clone was seen a single time. The chain couples TRBV27 to TRBJ1-5; the D gene is possibly TRBD1 (6 bases). From germline, CDR1 is MNHEY and CDR2 SMNVEV (reference sequence). V dropped 5 bases and J dropped 0 bases, with 11 bases sitting between them. This CDR3 contains 15 residues. The DNA of the CDR3 is TGTGCCAGCAGTCTCCAGGGGTATAGCAATCAGCCCCAGCATTTT. Protein: CASSLQGYSNQPQHF.

In this sample, this clone turned up once. The chain uses TRBV5-6 and TRBJ1-4; D call uncertain. In germline, CDR1 is SGHDT, CDR2 YYEEEE. This CDR3 contains 13 residues. Trimming took 0 bases from V and 8 from J, leaving 8 bases between them. The DNA of the CDR3 is TGTGCCAGCAGCTTGGCGTTAAGGGAAAAACTGTTTTTT. The encoded protein is CASSLALREKLFF.

DNA for the CDR3: TGTGCCAGCAGTTCAGGGATTCCCAGCACAGATACGCAGTATTTT. It specifies CASSSGIPSTDTQYF. This chain links TRBV27 with TRBJ2-3, with D possibly being TRBD1 (5 bases). V dropped 4 bases and J dropped 0 bases, with 11 bases sitting between them. The germline V gene encodes CDR1 MNHEY and CDR2 SMNVEV (reference sequence). The CDR3 contains 15 residues.

The rearrangement uses TRBV2 and TRBJ2-2; D not resolved. Germline CDR1 reads SNHLY; CDR2 reads FYNNEI. CDR3 length: 15 residues. The V end lost 3 bases, the J end lost 0 bases, and 8 bases lay between the germline ends. DNA of the CDR3: TGTGCCAGCAGTGATATAGGGTCGAACACCGGGGAGCTGTTTTTT. Translating gives CASSDIGSNTGELFF.

V and J are TRBV19 and TRBJ1-1; D is ambiguous. The length of the CDR3 is 13 residues. CDR1 is LNHDA and CDR2 is SQIVND in the germline V gene (reference sequence). The V and J ends lost 3 bases and 8 bases respectively, with 13 bases between them. The CDR3 DNA is TGTGCCAGTAGTATGGACCCGGGATCGGAAGCTTTCTTT. It encodes CASSMDPGSEAFF.

Here the CDR3 DNA reads TGTGCCAGCAGCTCCCAAAACACTGAAGCTTTCTTT. Protein: CASSSQNTEAFF. This chain uses TRBV5-4 with TRBJ1-1; D remains ambiguous. The V end lost 3 bases, the J end lost 2 bases, and 5 bases lay between the germline ends. In germline, CDR1 is SGHNT, CDR2 YYREEE (reference sequence). CDR3 length equals 12 residues.

This sequence joins TRBV4-3 and TRBJ1-1, with 8 nucleotides matching TRBD1. CDR1 LGHNA and CDR2 YSLEER come from the germline V gene. Trimming at V came to 0 bases and at J to 5 bases, leaving 8 bases not matched to a gene. The CDR3 runs to 16 residues. The CDR3 DNA is TGCGCCAGCAGCCAAGATGATGAGACAGGGGAAACTGAAGCTTTCTTT. It codes for CASSQDDETGETEAFF.

The chain combines TRBV7-6 with TRBJ2-7; the match to TRBD2 covers 13 bases. J was trimmed by 6 bases and V by 3 bases; bases with no gene match: 5. The CDR3 contains 15 residues. Germline CDR1 is SGHVS and CDR2 is FNYEAQ. The CDR3 reads CASSFGLAGEGEQYF. The CDR3 DNA is TGTGCCAGCAGCTTCGGACTAGCGGGAGAGGGCGAGCAGTACTTC.

The rearrangement links TRBV19 to TRBJ2-3; TRBD1 matches 8 bases. V lost 5 bases, J lost 3 bases, and 4 bases stayed unmatched. The CDR3 is made up of 14 amino acids. CDR1 and CDR2 from the germline V gene are LNHDA and SQIVND (reference sequence). The CDR3 DNA follows: TGTGCCAGTAGTCTTTGGACAGGGACAGATACGCAGTATTTT. It codes for CASSLWTGTDTQYF.

This chain uses TRBV13 with TRBJ2-3; tentative D call: TRBD1 (5 bases). The CDR3 sequence is 17 residues long. Germline values: CDR1 PRHDT, CDR2 FYEKMQ (reference sequence). V was pared by 4 bases and J by 0 bases, with 17 bases between. CDR3 loop: CASSSRQKLTSTDTQYF. For the CDR3, the DNA is TGTGCCAGCAGCTCCCGACAGAAACTAACTAGCACAGATACGCAGTATTTT.

The chain links TRBV5-7 to TRBJ1-2; D possibly corresponds to TRBD1 (5 bases). TRBV5-7 is identified as an open reading frame with a role that is uncertain. The V and J ends lost 4 bases and 4 bases respectively, with 17 bases between them. The CDR3 is made up of 15 amino acids. The DNA for the CDR3 is TGTGCCAGCAGCCCACCTCGGGGGGGACCCTATGGCTACACCTTC. Amino acids: CASSPPRGGPYGYTF.

The chain uses TRBV18 and TRBJ1-6; no definite D call. Trimming took off 2 bases at V and 0 bases at J, with 17 bases between the two ends. CDR1 KGHSH and CDR2 LQKENI come from the germline V gene. The CDR3 has 19 amino acids. CDR3 bases: TGTGCCAGCTCACCAGCTCGACAAACAGAGAGCTCCTATAATTCACCCCTCCACTTT. Its protein product is CASSPARQTESSYNSPLHF.